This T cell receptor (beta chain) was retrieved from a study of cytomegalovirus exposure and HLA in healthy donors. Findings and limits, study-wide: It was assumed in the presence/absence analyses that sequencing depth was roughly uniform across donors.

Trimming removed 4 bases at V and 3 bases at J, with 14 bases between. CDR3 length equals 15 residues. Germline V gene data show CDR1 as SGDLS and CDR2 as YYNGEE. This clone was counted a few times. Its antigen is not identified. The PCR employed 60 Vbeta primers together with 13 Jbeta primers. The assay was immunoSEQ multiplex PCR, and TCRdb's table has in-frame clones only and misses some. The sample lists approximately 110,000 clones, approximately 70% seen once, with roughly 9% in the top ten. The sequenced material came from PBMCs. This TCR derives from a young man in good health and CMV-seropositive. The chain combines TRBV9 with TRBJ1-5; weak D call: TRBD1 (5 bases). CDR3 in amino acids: CASSPEGDNNQPQHF. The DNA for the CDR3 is TGTGCCAGCAGCCCAGAAGGGGATAACAATCAGCCCCAGCATTTT.